This T cell receptor beta chain was captured by sequencing in a study of blood T cell repertoires in COVID-19. Study processing details: Amplified reference gene primers provided the basis for estimating nucleated cell counts. Sequenced by immunoSEQ multiplex PCR; TCRdb stores in-frame clones only, minus some. V, J and clone size were drawn from that table, and D and trimming were deduced from the DNA. The sample lists under 150,000 clones, around 84% seen once, with 3% to 3.5% in the top ten. The CDR3 covers 13 residues. CDR1 LNHDA and CDR2 SQIVND come from the germline V gene (reference sequence). J gave up 2 bases and V 7 bases, and 2 bases lay outside the gene matches. In its sample, this clone was seen a few times.

The chain carries TRBV19 and TRBJ2-7; 10 bases line up with TRBD1. Input material: peripheral blood. The sequence was obtained from a man in his forties or fifties with acute or convalescent COVID-19. The CDR3 reads CASNGQGAYEQYF. CDR3 nucleotides: TGTGCCAGTAATGGACAGGGGGCCTACGAGCAGTACTTC. Combining the CDR3 with reference TRBV19 and TRBJ2-7 gives the whole variable domain DGGITQSPKYLFRKEGQNVTLSCEQNLNHDAMYWYRQDPGQGLRLIYYSQIVNDFQKGDIAEGYSVSREKKESFPLTVTSAQKNPTAFYLCASNGQGAYEQYFGPGTRLTVT.